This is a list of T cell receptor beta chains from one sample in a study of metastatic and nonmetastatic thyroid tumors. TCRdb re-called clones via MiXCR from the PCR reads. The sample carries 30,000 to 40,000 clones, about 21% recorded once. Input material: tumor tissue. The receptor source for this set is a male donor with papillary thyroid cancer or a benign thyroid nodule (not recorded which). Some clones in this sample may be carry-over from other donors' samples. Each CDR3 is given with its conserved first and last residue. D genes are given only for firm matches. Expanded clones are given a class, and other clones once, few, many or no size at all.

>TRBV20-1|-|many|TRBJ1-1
CSARDIANTEAFF
TGCAGTGCTAGAGATATTGCGAACACTGAAGCTTTCTTT
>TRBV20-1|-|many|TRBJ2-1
CSAREGNEQFF
TGCAGTGCTAGAGAAGGCAATGAGCAGTTCTTC
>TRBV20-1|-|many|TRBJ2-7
CSAKNTYEQYF
TGCAGTGCAAAGAATACCTACGAGCAGTACTTC
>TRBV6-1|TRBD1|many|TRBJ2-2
CASSLRQGGNTGELFF
TGTGCCAGCAGCTTAAGACAGGGGGGAAACACCGGGGAGCTGTTTTTT
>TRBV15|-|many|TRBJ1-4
CATSRDGRRVEKLFF
TGTGCCACCAGCAGAGATGGCAGGAGGGTCGAAAAACTGTTTTTT
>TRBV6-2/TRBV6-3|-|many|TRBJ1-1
CASSYILWAQAFF
TGTGCCAGCAGTTATATTCTGTGGGCGCAGGCTTTCTTT
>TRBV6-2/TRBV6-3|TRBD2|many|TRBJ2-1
CASSQGLAVNEQFF
TGTGCCAGCAGCCAGGGACTAGCGGTTAATGAGCAGTTCTTC
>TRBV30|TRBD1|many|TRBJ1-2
CAWSSTGLANYGYTF
TGTGCCTGGAGCTCGACAGGGTTAGCTAACTATGGCTACACCTTC
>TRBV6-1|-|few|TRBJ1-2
CASSEEARDGYGYTF
TGTGCCAGCAGTGAAGAGGCCCGCGACGGCTATGGCTACACCTTC
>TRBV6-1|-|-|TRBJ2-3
CASSETRGGRTDTQYF
TGTGCCAGCAGTGAAACTAGAGGGGGGCGAACAGATACGCAGTATTTT
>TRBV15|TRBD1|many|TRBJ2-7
CATSTRDRVGYEQYF
TGTGCCACCTCCACCCGGGACAGGGTAGGATACGAGCAGTACTTC
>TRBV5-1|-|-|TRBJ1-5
CASSLAGSSNQPQHF
TGCGCCAGCAGCTTGGCGGGATCTAGCAATCAGCCCCAGCATTTT
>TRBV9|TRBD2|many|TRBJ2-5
CASSVGSGRGFQETQYF
TGTGCCAGCAGCGTAGGCAGCGGGAGGGGGTTCCAAGAGACCCAGTACTTC
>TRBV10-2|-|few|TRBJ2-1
CASTSTTSSSYNEQFF
TGCGCCAGTACGTCGACTACCTCGAGCTCCTACAATGAGCAGTTCTTC
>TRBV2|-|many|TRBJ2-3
CASSARHTGGTDTQYF
TGTGCCAGCAGTGCTAGGCACACGGGGGGCACAGATACGCAGTATTTT
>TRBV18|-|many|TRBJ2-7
CASSLTGLEQYF
TGTGCCAGCTCACTCACAGGGCTCGAGCAGTACTTC
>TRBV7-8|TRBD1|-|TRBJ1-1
CASSFGQGGNTEAFF
TGTGCCAGCAGCTTCGGACAGGGCGGGAACACTGAAGCTTTCTTT
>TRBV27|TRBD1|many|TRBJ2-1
CASSLSMGQGPPNEQFF
TGTGCCAGCAGTTTATCGATGGGACAGGGTCCCCCGAATGAGCAGTTCTTC
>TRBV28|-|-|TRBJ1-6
CASSPSRGAYNSPLHF
TGTGCCAGCAGCCCGTCGAGAGGGGCCTATAATTCACCCCTCCACTTT
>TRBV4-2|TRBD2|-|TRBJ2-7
CASSQELAGAYEQYF
TGTGCCAGCAGCCAAGAGTTAGCGGGAGCCTACGAGCAGTACTTC
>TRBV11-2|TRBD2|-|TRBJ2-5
CASSLDGLAAEETQYF
TGTGCCAGCAGCTTAGATGGACTAGCGGCAGAAGAGACCCAGTACTTC
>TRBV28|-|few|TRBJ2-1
CAISSFGGNYNEQFF
TGTGCCATTAGTTCCTTTGGAGGGAACTACAATGAGCAGTTCTTC
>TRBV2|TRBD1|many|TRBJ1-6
CASSNRGDSPLHF
TGTGCCAGCAGCAACAGGGGGGATTCACCCCTCCACTTT